The rows below give T cell receptor beta chains drawn from one sample of a study of patients and donors after allogeneic stem cell transplantation. TCRdb recomputed calls from the RT-PCR reads with MiXCR, one row per CDR3 protein. The sample contains 25,000 to 35,000 distinct CDR3 sequences, under 7.5% of which appear only once. Sequenced sample: blood, either unsorted or a sorted T cell fraction (not recorded which). The receptors shown here come from a human donor who was either an allogeneic HSCT recipient or a stem cell or donor lymphocyte infusion donor (not recorded which). It is not recorded whose cells these are; they may come from a transplant donor. Both conserved end residues are part of each CDR3. Fields, in order: V gene, clone size, D gene, J gene, CDR3 DNA, CDR3 protein. D genes are given only for firm matches. Size values are once, few and many counts, or a class for expanded clones, and some rows have none.

TRBV21-1	many	NA	TRBJ1-4	TGTGCCAGCAGCAAAGTGGCCCGAGATGAAAAACTGTTTTTT	CASSKVARDEKLFF
TRBV5-6	NA	NA	TRBJ2-1	TGTGCCAGCAGCTTGGCGGCGGGAGAGCAGTTCTTC	CASSLAAGEQFF
TRBV7-9	many	NA	TRBJ1-4	TGTGCCAGCACCCCCGGACGGGAAAAACTGTTTTTT	CASTPGREKLFF
TRBV29-1	few	NA	TRBJ2-1	TGCAGCGTTGAAGGCCCATCCCTCCGCTCCTACAATGAGCAGTTCTTC	CSVEGPSLRSYNEQFF
TRBV12-3/TRBV12-4	many	NA	TRBJ2-5	TGTGCCAGCAGTTTTCGGGGGCCAGAGACCCAGTACTTC	CASSFRGPETQYF
TRBV11-1	NA	NA	TRBJ2-1	TGTGCCAGCAGCCTAAGCGGAACCCCTCACTTCTTC	CASSLSGTPHFF
TRBV21-1	NA	NA	TRBJ2-7	TGTGCCAGCATCCCAGATGAGCAGTACTTC	CASIPDEQYF
TRBV2	NA	NA	TRBJ1-1	TGTGCCAGCATCAGGGATGAGGGATCGACTGAAGCTTTCTTT	CASIRDEGSTEAFF
TRBV5-1	few	NA	TRBJ2-3	TGCGCCAGCAGCTTGGGGGGTAGGAGCACAGATACGCAGTATTTT	CASSLGGRSTDTQYF
TRBV10-2	many	TRBD2	TRBJ2-1	TGCGCCAGCAAAGACGCGGGGGGGGCCTACAATGAGCAGTTCTTC	CASKDAGGAYNEQFF
TRBV7-9	many	NA	TRBJ1-1	TGTGCCAGCAGCTTAGTGCGCCGGGGGGCTAAAGGAGCTTTCTTT	CASSLVRRGAKGAFF
TRBV6-6	few	NA	TRBJ2-7	TGTGCCAGCAGTTACTCGGTGCCCCGTGCTCGGGACCTTTTGTGGGAGCAGTACTTC	CASSYSVPRARDLLWEQYF
TRBV11-2	many	NA	TRBJ1-3	TGTGCCAGCAGCTTATATTTGCAGGGTTTTGGAAACACCATATATTTT	CASSLYLQGFGNTIYF
TRBV7-8	many	NA	TRBJ2-4	TGTGCCAGCAGCTTAGTACCTAGCGTCCTAGCCAAAAACATTCAGTACTTC	CASSLVPSVLAKNIQYF
TRBV28	NA	NA	TRBJ2-3	TGTGCCAGCAGTACCCAGGGGGGCTACACAGATACGCAGTATTTT	CASSTQGGYTDTQYF
TRBV18	few	NA	TRBJ2-7	TGTGCCAGCTCACCGAACAGGGTACTAGGCTACGAGCAGTACTTC	CASSPNRVLGYEQYF
TRBV20-1	few	NA	TRBJ2-7	TGCAGTGCTAGAGACTTCAAAGTGTACGAGCAGTACTTC	CSARDFKVYEQYF
TRBV18	few	NA	TRBJ2-7	TGTGCCAGCTCACCGGCTTCCCGATGGGAGCAGTACTTC	CASSPASRWEQYF
TRBV28	many	NA	TRBJ1-2	TGTGCCAGCAGTTCTCTCACAGGGTTCTATGGCTACACCTTC	CASSSLTGFYGYTF
TRBV11-2	many	NA	TRBJ2-1	TGTGCCAGCAGCTTAGATGGGCTAGTTTGGGACCCCTACAATGAGCAGTTCTTC	CASSLDGLVWDPYNEQFF
TRBV24-1	few	NA	TRBJ2-3	TGTGCCACCAGTGACGCCACAGCAGATACGCAGTATTTT	CATSDATADTQYF
TRBV6-6	NA	TRBD2	TRBJ2-3	TGTGCCAGCGTGACTAGCGGGGATCATACGCAGTATTTT	CASVTSGDHTQYF
TRBV11-2	NA	NA	TRBJ2-4	TGTGCCAGCAGCTTAGTGGGGAATTCCAAAAACATTCACTACTTC	CASSLVGNSKNIHYF
TRBV4-3	many	NA	TRBJ1-2	TGCGCCAGCAGCCAAGATCTAGGGGCCAGGGCGCTATTAAACTATGGCTACACCTTC	CASSQDLGARALLNYGYTF
TRBV5-5	few	NA	TRBJ2-5	TGTGCCAGCAGCTTGGGGAGGGACGCAGTCGGGACCCAGTACTTC	CASSLGRDAVGTQYF
TRBV3-2	NA	NA	TRBJ1-6	TGTGCCAGTAATAATTCACCCCTCCACTTT	CASNNSPLHF
TRBV7-3	NA	NA	TRBJ1-6	TGTGCCAGCAGCCAGGATAGCTCCTATAATTCACCCCTCCACTTT	CASSQDSSYNSPLHF
TRBV28	many	NA	TRBJ1-5	TGTGCCAGCAGCTTATGGGCCCCGAATCAGCCCCAGCATTTT	CASSLWAPNQPQHF
TRBV24-1	many	NA	TRBJ1-5	TGTGCCACCAGAGACAGGCTGGATTATCAGCCCCAGCATTTT	CATRDRLDYQPQHF
TRBV2	few	TRBD1	TRBJ2-5	TGTGCCAGCAGGGCCAGGGGGTGGGAGACCCAGTACTTC	CASRARGWETQYF
TRBV30	NA	TRBD1	TRBJ2-5	TGTGCCTGGAGTGGAACCGGGACAGGGGCTATGGGGGAGACCCAGTACTTC	CAWSGTGTGAMGETQYF
TRBV18	few	NA	TRBJ2-5	TGTGCCAGCTCACCATTGAGGGGACCAGAGACCCAGTACTTC	CASSPLRGPETQYF
TRBV11-2	many	NA	TRBJ2-2	TGTGCCAGCAGCCCCCCGGGCCCGCCGACCGGGGAGCTGTTTTTT	CASSPPGPPTGELFF
TRBV7-9	many	NA	TRBJ2-2	TGTGCCAGCAGCCTCCAGTGGGGTAGGGGATACACCGGGGAGCTGTTTTTT	CASSLQWGRGYTGELFF
TRBV27	many	NA	TRBJ1-6	TGTGCCAGCAGTTTCCACAGGGTTAATTCACCCCTCCACTTT	CASSFHRVNSPLHF
TRBV7-9	many	NA	TRBJ2-5	TGTGCCAGCAGCTTGCGTAGGACAAACAGAAAGCCTCAAGAGACCCAGTACTTC	CASSLRRTNRKPQETQYF
TRBV20-1	many	TRBD1	TRBJ2-2	TGCAGTGCAATAGACAGGGGGGAGAACACCGGGGAGCTGTTTTTT	CSAIDRGENTGELFF
TRBV20-1	NA	TRBD2	TRBJ2-7	TGCAGTGCTTTAAGCGGGAGGTCCGACGAGCAGTACTTC	CSALSGRSDEQYF
TRBV25-1	few	NA	TRBJ2-7	TGTGCCAGCAGTGAATGGGGGCCCATGGAGGCCTACGAGCAGTACTTC	CASSEWGPMEAYEQYF
TRBV9	many	TRBD2	TRBJ2-3	TGTGCCAGCAGCCTCGGCCTAGCGGGAGGGGGTACGCAGTATTTT	CASSLGLAGGGTQYF
TRBV6-5	many	TRBD2	TRBJ2-1	TGTGCCAGCAGTCCCGGACTAGCGGGACTGTACAATGAGCAGTTCTTC	CASSPGLAGLYNEQFF
TRBV5-1	once	NA	TRBJ1-3	TGCGCCAACAGCTTGGTGCAGGGAAATGGAAACACCATATATTTT	CANSLVQGNGNTIYF
TRBV11-2	NA	TRBD1	TRBJ2-7	TGTGCCAGCAGGCCGACAGGGCCCGAGCAGTACTTC	CASRPTGPEQYF
TRBV28	many	NA	TRBJ2-2	TGTGCCAGCAGTTTAAGTAAGGGACGGGCGAACACCGGGGAGCTGTTTTTT	CASSLSKGRANTGELFF
TRBV29-1	many	NA	TRBJ2-5	TGCAGCGTCCTGCCGTACCAAGAGACCCAGTACTTC	CSVLPYQETQYF
TRBV7-9	many	TRBD2	TRBJ2-7	TGTGCCAGCAGCTTTTCTTCCGGGACTAGCGGGACCTACGAGCAGTACTTC	CASSFSSGTSGTYEQYF
TRBV7-9	NA	NA	TRBJ2-1	TGTGCCAGCAGCCAAGACCTAAAGCAGTTCTTC	CASSQDLKQFF